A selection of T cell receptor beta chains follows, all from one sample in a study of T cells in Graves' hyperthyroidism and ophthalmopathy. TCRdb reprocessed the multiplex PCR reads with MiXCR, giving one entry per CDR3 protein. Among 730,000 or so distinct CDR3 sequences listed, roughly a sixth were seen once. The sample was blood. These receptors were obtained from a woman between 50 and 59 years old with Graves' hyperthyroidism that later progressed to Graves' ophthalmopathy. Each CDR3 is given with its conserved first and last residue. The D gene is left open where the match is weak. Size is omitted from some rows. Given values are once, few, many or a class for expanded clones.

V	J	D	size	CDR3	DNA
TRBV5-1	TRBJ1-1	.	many	CASSFKGPHNTEAFF	TGCGCCAGCAGCTTCAAGGGACCGCATAACACTGAAGCTTTCTTT
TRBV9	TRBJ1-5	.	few	CASSVGNNHQPQHF	TGTGCCAGCAGCGTAGGTAATAACCATCAGCCCCAGCATTTT
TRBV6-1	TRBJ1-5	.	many	CASSFGQRVGQPQHF	TGTGCCAGCAGTTTTGGACAGAGGGTAGGTCAGCCCCAGCATTTT
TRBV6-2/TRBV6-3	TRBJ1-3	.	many	CASSRPGHPGGGNTIYF	TGTGCCAGCAGTCGACCGGGACACCCAGGAGGTGGAAACACCATATATTTT
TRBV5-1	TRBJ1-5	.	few	CASSFSADQPQHF	TGCGCCAGCAGCTTCTCCGCAGATCAGCCCCAGCATTTT
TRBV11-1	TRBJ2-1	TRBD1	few	CASREGTGISYNEQFF	TGTGCCAGCAGGGAAGGGACAGGCATCTCCTACAATGAGCAGTTCTTC
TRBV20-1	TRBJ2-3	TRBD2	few	CSARGGGASTDTQYF	TGCAGTGCTAGAGGCGGGGGGGCCAGCACAGATACGCAGTATTTT
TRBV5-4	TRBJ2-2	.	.	CASSSGLRSNTGELFF	TGTGCCAGCAGCTCGGGACTCCGAAGCAACACCGGGGAGCTGTTTTTT
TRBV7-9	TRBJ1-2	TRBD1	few	CASSQSGQGTGYTF	TGTGCCAGCAGCCAGTCGGGACAGGGTACTGGCTACACCTTC
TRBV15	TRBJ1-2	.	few	CATSKLTDGSFPYGYTF	TGTGCCACCAGCAAATTGACCGACGGTAGTTTTCCCTATGGCTACACCTTC
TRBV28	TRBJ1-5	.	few	CASSFPGNQPQHF	TGTGCCAGCAGTTTCCCAGGCAATCAGCCCCAGCATTTT
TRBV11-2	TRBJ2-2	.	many	CASSLAVSGTGELFF	TGTGCCAGCAGCTTAGCGGTTAGCGGCACCGGGGAGCTGTTTTTT
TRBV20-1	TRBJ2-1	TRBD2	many	CSAGRGGDSNEQFF	TGCAGTGCTGGTCGGGGGGGGGATTCAAATGAGCAGTTCTTC
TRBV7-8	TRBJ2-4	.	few	CASSVGGQGIQYF	TGTGCCAGCAGCGTGGGGGGGCAGGGCATTCAGTACTTC
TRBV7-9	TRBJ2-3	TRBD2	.	CASSDTSGGAFDADTQYF	TGTGCCAGCAGCGACACTAGCGGGGGGGCCTTCGACGCAGATACGCAGTATTTT
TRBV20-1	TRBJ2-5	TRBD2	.	CSARGKTSRETQYF	TGCAGTGCTAGGGGAAAGACTAGCCGAGAGACCCAGTACTTC
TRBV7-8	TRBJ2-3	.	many	CASSLDGVGTDTQYF	TGTGCCAGCAGCTTAGACGGAGTTGGCACAGATACGCAGTATTTT
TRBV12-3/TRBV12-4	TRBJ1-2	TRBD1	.	CASSRDREFYGYTF	TGTGCCAGCAGCAGGGACAGGGAATTCTATGGCTACACCTTC
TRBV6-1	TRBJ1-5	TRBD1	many	CASKDRGQGGQPQHF	TGTGCCAGCAAGGACAGGGGGCAGGGGGGACAGCCCCAGCATTTT
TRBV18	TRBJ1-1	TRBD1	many	CASSPAGTVTEAFF	TGTGCCAGCTCACCGGCCGGGACAGTTACTGAAGCTTTCTTT
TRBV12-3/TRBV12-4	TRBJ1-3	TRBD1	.	CASSKGATGNTIYF	TGTGCCAGCAGCAAGGGGGCGACTGGAAACACCATATATTTT
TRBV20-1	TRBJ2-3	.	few	CSARLGDSTDTQYF	TGCAGTGCTAGACTGGGGGATAGCACAGATACGCAGTATTTT
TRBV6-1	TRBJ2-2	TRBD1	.	CASSGDRVGGELFF	TGTGCCAGCAGTGGGGACAGGGTTGGCGGGGAGCTGTTTTTT
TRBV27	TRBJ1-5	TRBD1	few	CASSLGGGQGHQPQHF	TGTGCCAGCAGTTTAGGGGGAGGACAGGGGCATCAGCCCCAGCATTTT
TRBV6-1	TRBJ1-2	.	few	CASRGQYHGYTF	TGTGCCAGCAGAGGACAGTACCATGGCTACACCTTC
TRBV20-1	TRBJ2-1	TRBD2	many	CSARGLAGGSYNEQFF	TGCAGTGCTAGGGGACTAGCGGGGGGGTCTTACAATGAGCAGTTCTTC
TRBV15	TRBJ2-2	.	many	CATSRRLGGELFF	TGTGCCACCAGCAGAAGGTTGGGCGGGGAGCTGTTTTTT
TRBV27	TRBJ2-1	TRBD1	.	CASSSDRVIDEQFF	TGTGCCAGCAGTTCCGACAGGGTGATCGATGAGCAGTTCTTC
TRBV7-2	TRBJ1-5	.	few	CASRLDTYPSGAQHF	TGTGCCAGCAGATTGGACACCTACCCAAGTGGGGCCCAGCATTTT